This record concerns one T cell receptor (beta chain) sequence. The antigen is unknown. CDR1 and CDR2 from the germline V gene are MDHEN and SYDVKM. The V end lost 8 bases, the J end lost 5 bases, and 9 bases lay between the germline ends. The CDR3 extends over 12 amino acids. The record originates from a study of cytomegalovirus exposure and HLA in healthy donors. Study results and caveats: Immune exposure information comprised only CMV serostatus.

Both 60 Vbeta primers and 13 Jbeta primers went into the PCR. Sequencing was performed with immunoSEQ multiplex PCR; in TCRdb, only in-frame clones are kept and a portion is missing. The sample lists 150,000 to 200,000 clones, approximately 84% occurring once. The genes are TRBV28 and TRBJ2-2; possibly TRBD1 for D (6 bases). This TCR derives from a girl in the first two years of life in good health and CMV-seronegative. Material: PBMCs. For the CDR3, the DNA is TGTGCCAGCCTTGACAGGACCGGGGAGCTGTTTTTT. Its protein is CASLDRTGELFF. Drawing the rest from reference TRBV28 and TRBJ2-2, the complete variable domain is DVKVTQSSRYLVKRTGEKVFLECVQDMDHENMFWYRQDPGLGLRLIYFSYDVKMKEKGDIPEGYSVSREKKERFSLILESASTNQTSMYLCASLDRTGELFFGEGSRLTVL.